The 17 T cell receptor beta chains below come from one sample, sequenced in a study of T cell clones after liver transplantation. The method was immunoSEQ multiplex PCR; TCRdb's version includes in-frame clones alone and lacks a portion of them. Of about 75,000 clones in the sample, approximately 81% are singletons; the top ten hold over 2%. This specimen was CD4+ T cells from blood, taken less than 50 months after liver transplant. These receptors were taken from a human patient who received a liver transplant. Some of the T cells may derive from the graft donor.

The V call is TRBV10-3, the J call TRBJ2-3; perhaps D is TRBD1 or TRBD2 (5 bases each). Trimming shortened V by 2 bases and J by 5 bases, and 11 bases separated the two germline ends. Germline lookup yields CDR1 ENHRY and CDR2 SYGVKD. CDR3 length: 14 residues. The CDR3 spells CAISEERQGDTQYF. CDR3 bases: TGTGCCATCAGTGAGGAGCGGCAGGGAGATACGCAGTATTTT.

J is TRBJ1-6 and V is TRBV7-3; D possibly corresponds to TRBD1 (5 bases). Trimming stripped 5 bases from V and 9 bases from J, with 11 bases between. The CDR3 covers 13 residues. The germline CDR1 and CDR2 sequences are SGHTA and FQGTGA. CDR3 bases: TGTGCCAGCAGCGTGAGGGGATTTTCACCCCTCCACTTT. It translates to CASSVRGFSPLHF.

The rearrangement links TRBV7-2 to TRBJ1-1; D is unclear. The CDR3 contains 13 residues. V lost 2 bases and J lost 5, with 9 bases in between. Per germline, CDR1 SGHTA and CDR2 FQGNSA. The CDR3 is CASSLHRRTEAFF. The CDR3 DNA sequence: TGTGCCAGCAGCTTACACAGACGGACTGAAGCTTTCTTT.

The V call is TRBV6-5, the J call TRBJ2-7; D is ambiguous. CDR1 and CDR2 from the germline V gene are MNHEY and SVGAGI. The V gene lost 2 bases and the J gene lost 2 bases, with 10 bases spanning the gap. The CDR3 is made up of 14 amino acids. The CDR3 loop is CASSYQDEAYEQYF. CDR3 coding DNA: TGTGCCAGCAGTTACCAAGACGAAGCCTACGAGCAGTACTTC.

This sequence joins TRBV7-9 and TRBJ1-5; the D is unclear. The CDR3 is 14 amino acids. Trimming took 7 bases from V and 5 from J, leaving 15 bases between them. Per the germline V gene, CDR1 is SEHNR and CDR2 is FQNEAQ (reference sequence). The CDR3 DNA follows: TGTGCCAGCACCTCAACGGCGTCGGATCAGCCCCAGCATTTT. Translated: CASTSTASDQPQHF.

The count of this clone is one. The CDR3 bases are TGTGCCAGTAGTATTCCTCCGACAGGGCGTAGAACAGATACGCAGTATTTT. Translated, it gives CASSIPPTGRRTDTQYF. The V gene is TRBV19, the J gene TRBJ2-3; 7 bases fit TRBD1. This CDR3 is 17 amino acids long. V trimming: 3 bases; J trimming: 3 bases; junction bases outside the gene matches: 12. Germline assignment: CDR1 LNHDA and CDR2 SQIVND (reference sequence).

With regard to this clone: One junction end does not reproduce the germline sequence, and a read error may be involved. The J gene is TRBJ2-5, the V gene TRBV6-5, with D perhaps assigned TRBD1 or TRBD2 (5 bases each). Per the germline V gene, CDR1 is MNHEY and CDR2 is SVGAGI. This CDR3 is built from 14 residues. CDR3 region: CTSSLGRNQETQYF. For the CDR3, the DNA is TGTACCAGCAGCTTGGGACGGAATCAAGAGACCCAGTACTTC.

The chain joins TRBV7-3 to TRBJ2-7; D gene ambiguous. CDR1 SGHTA and CDR2 FQGTGA come from the germline V gene. The CDR3 totals 15 residues. Trimming removed 10 bases at V and 6 bases at J, with 25 bases between. The CDR3 sequence: CATGRVRRPSSEQYF. The CDR3 DNA reads TGTGCCACCGGACGGGTCCGGCGGCCATCAAGCGAGCAGTACTTC.

The V and J genes are TRBV15 and TRBJ1-3; 11 nucleotides line up with TRBD1. The CDR3 is made up of 18 amino acids. V trimming: 2 bases; J trimming: 2 bases; junction bases outside the gene matches: 8. Germline V gene data show CDR1 as LNHNV and CDR2 as YYDKDF (reference sequence). The CDR3: CATSRSPDRGLTGNTIYF. The CDR3 region has the DNA TGTGCCACCAGCAGATCCCCGGACAGGGGGCTAACTGGAAACACCATATATTTT.

V gene TRBV5-1 combines with J gene TRBJ1-2; 8 bases match TRBD1. The CDR3 length is 18 residues. J lost 7 bases, V lost 1 base, and 18 bases had no gene match. Looked up from germline, CDR1 is SGHRS and CDR2 is YFSETQ. CDR3 nucleotides: TGCGCCAGCAGCTTGCGTGCCGGGACAGGCGAAGCCGATGGTGGCTACACCTTC. It yields the protein CASSLRAGTGEADGGYTF.

A note on this clone: The junction differs from germline at one of its ends, possibly a read error. The chain links TRBV2 to TRBJ1-4; D gene ambiguous. Germline V gene data show CDR1 as SNHLY and CDR2 as FYNNEI. The CDR3 is made up of 12 amino acids. CDR3 coding DNA: TGTGCCAGCAGGGAAGCAGGTGAAAAACTGTTTTTT. Translation gives CASREAGEKLFF.

The chain carries TRBV5-4 and TRBJ1-1; D is unresolved. From germline, CDR1 is SGHNT and CDR2 YYREEE (reference sequence). Trimming took off 6 bases at V and 4 bases at J, with 10 bases between the two ends. The CDR3 extends over 12 amino acids. The CDR3 DNA reads TGTGCCAGCATGCGAGGAGGCACTGAAGCTTTCTTT. This translates into CASMRGGTEAFF.

This chain connects TRBV7-9 to TRBJ2-4; 9 bases fit TRBD1. After removal of 4 bases from V and 7 bases from J, the junction contained 8 bases not matched to a gene. The CDR3 is 15 amino acids. Per germline, CDR1 SEHNR and CDR2 FQNEAQ (reference sequence). CDR3: CASSYYLGQGNIQYF. CDR3 DNA: TGTGCCAGCAGCTATTACTTAGGACAGGGGAACATTCAGTACTTC.

The rearrangement joins TRBV6-6 to TRBJ2-7; D perhaps matches TRBD2 (5 bases). This CDR3 contains 12 residues. Trimming removed 0 bases from V and 9 bases from J, with 9 bases in between. CDR1 is MNHNY and CDR2 is SVGAGI in the germline V gene (reference sequence). The CDR3 loop reads CASSYSAAGQYF. The CDR3, as DNA: TGTGCCAGCAGTTACTCCGCGGCGGGGCAGTACTTC.

The chain joins TRBV23-1 to TRBJ2-5; D is possibly TRBD1 or TRBD2 (5 bases each). TRBV23-1 is an ORF, with its function uncertain. Trimming took 4 bases from V and 4 from J, leaving 13 bases between them. This CDR3 region has 14 residues. For the CDR3, the DNA is TGCGCCAGCAGTCCCGGAGACAGCGGAGAGACCCAGTACTTC. Residues: CASSPGDSGETQYF.

This clone came up a few times. The rearrangement joins TRBV10-2 to TRBJ1-2; 7 bases map to TRBD1. The length of the CDR3 is 13 residues. CDR1 is WSHSY and CDR2 is SAAADI in the germline V gene. Losses at the gene ends were 6 bases for V and 2 bases for J; bases not matched to a gene: 3. The CDR3 sequence: CASRQTGNYGYTF. As DNA, the CDR3 is TGCGCCAGCAGGCAGACAGGGAACTATGGCTACACCTTC.

At least ten counts were recorded for this clone. The chain employs TRBV18 and TRBJ1-5; 8 bases are shared with TRBD1. Per the germline V gene, CDR1 is KGHSH and CDR2 is LQKENI. The trim removed 3 bases at V and 0 bases at J, leaving 1 base unmatched. The CDR3 is made up of 15 amino acids. CDR3 nucleotides: TGTGCCAGCTCACCTCAGGGGGCTAGCAATCAGCCCCAGCATTTT. This translates into CASSPQGASNQPQHF.